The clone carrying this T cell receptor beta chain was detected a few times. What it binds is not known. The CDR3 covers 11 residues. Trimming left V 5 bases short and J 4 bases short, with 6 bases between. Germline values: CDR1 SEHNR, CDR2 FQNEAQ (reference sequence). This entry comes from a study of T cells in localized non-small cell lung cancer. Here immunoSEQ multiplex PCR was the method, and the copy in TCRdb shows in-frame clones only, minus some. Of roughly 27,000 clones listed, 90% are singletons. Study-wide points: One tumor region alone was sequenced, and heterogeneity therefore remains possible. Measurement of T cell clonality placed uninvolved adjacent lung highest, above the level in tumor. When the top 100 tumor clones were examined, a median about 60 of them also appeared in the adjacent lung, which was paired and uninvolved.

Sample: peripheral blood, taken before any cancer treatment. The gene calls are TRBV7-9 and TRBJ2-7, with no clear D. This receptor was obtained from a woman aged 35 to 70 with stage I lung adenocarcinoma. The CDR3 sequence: CASSATYEQYF. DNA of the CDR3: TGTGCCAGCAGCGCCACATACGAGCAGTACTTC. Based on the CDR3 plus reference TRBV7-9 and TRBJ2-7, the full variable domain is DTGVSQNPRHKITKRGQNVTFRCDPISEHNRLYWYRQTLGQGPEFLTYFQNEAQLEKSRLLSDRFSAERPKGSFSTLEIQRTEQGDSAMYLCASSATYEQYFGPGTRLTVT.